What follows is one T cell receptor (beta chain) and its context. The germline V gene has CDR1 MNHNY and CDR2 SVGAGI (reference sequence). CDR3 size: 14 residues. V lost 2 bases to trimming and J lost 6 bases; unmatched junction nucleotides: 5. The data stem from a study of cytomegalovirus exposure and HLA in healthy donors. Only in-frame clones appear in the TCRdb table, and some are missing; sequencing was by immunoSEQ multiplex PCR. The table has 150,000 to 200,000 clones, approximately 88% seen once. This rearrangement joins TRBV6-6 to TRBJ2-3; 7 nucleotides align to TRBD2. Source material: PBMCs. The sequence was obtained from a man younger than 30 in good health and CMV-seropositive. Written as DNA, the CDR3 is TGTGCCAGCAGTTACACGAGCGGGGCGGATACGCAGTATTTT. Translation gives CASSYTSGADTQYF.